What follows are 7 T cell receptor beta chains derived from one specimen sequenced in a study of blood T cell repertoires in COVID-19. Here immunoSEQ multiplex PCR was the method, and the copy in TCRdb shows in-frame clones only, minus some. The repertoire has 200,000 to 300,000 clones, roughly 83% of them found once; the top ten carry roughly an eighth. Sequencing used peripheral blood. The receptors stem from an elderly man with acute or convalescent COVID-19.

CDR3 in DNA: TGTGCCAGCAGCCCCGTAGGACAGCGAGTGGCGTACACCTTC. It translates to CASSPVGQRVAYTF. This rearrangement joins TRBV7-2 to TRBJ1-2, with D possibly being TRBD1 (6 bases). Trimming cost V 5 bases and J 11 bases, with 21 bases left between them. Germline V gives CDR1 SGHTA, CDR2 FQGNSA. The CDR3 consists of 14 residues.

The V gene is TRBV5-1, the J gene TRBJ2-7; 8 positions match TRBD1. The length of the CDR3 is 14 residues. Germline V CDR1 and CDR2: SGHRS, YFSETQ. V was pared by 2 bases and J by 6 bases, with 7 bases of the junction left unmatched. For the CDR3, the DNA is TGCGCCAGCAGCTTCCTAAGACAGGGGCCCGAGCAGTACTTC. Translation: CASSFLRQGPEQYF.

This chain joins TRBV6-2 or TRBV6-3 and TRBJ1-5, with D tentatively TRBD1 (5 bases). The CDR3 is 14 residues long. Germline loops: CDR1 MNHEY, CDR2 SVGEGT. V was cut by 2 bases and J by 3 bases, with 8 bases left in between. The CDR3 coding sequence is TGTGCCAGCAGTTACGCAGGGAACAATCAGCCCCAGCATTTT. Its protein is CASSYAGNNQPQHF.

The V gene is TRBV3-1 (or the pseudogene TRBV3-2), the J gene TRBJ1-5; 10 bases fit TRBD1. The trim removed 5 bases at V and 4 bases at J, leaving 8 bases unmatched. The CDR3 sequence is 16 residues long. The V gene's germline CDR1 is LGHDT and CDR2 YNNKEL (reference sequence). The CDR3 protein is CASSEGGTGDNQPQHF. Written as DNA, the CDR3 is TGTGCCAGCAGCGAAGGGGGGACAGGGGATAATCAGCCCCAGCATTTT.

The chain couples TRBV6-5 to TRBJ1-2, with D possibly TRBD1 on 5 matching bases. The CDR3 totals 14 residues. Germline-derived CDR1 and CDR2 are MNHEY and SVGAGI. Deletions cut 0 bases from V and 8 bases from J, with 13 bases between. CDR3 sequence (DNA): TGTGCCAGCAGTTACTCGACGCAGGGCGAGGGCTACACCTTC. This encodes CASSYSTQGEGYTF.

This clone was observed a single time. This sequence joins TRBV19 and TRBJ2-7; 7 bases fit TRBD2. The junction had 7 bases not matched to a gene; V was cut back by 8 bases and J by 0 bases. The CDR3 is 14 amino acids. Per germline, CDR1 LNHDA and CDR2 SQIVND (reference sequence). The CDR3 sequence: CASSLGRASYEQYF. CDR3 nucleotides: TGTGCCAGTTCCCTAGGGAGGGCCTCCTACGAGCAGTACTTC.

The CDR3 loop reads CAISESGGRRMTGELFF. DNA of the CDR3: TGTGCCATCAGTGAGTCAGGAGGGCGCCGAATGACCGGGGAGCTGTTTTTT. The V call is TRBV10-3, the J call TRBJ2-2; D is possibly TRBD2 (6 bases). This CDR3 region has 17 residues. V gave up 0 bases and J gave up 5 bases, with 16 bases separating them. Germline assignment: CDR1 ENHRY and CDR2 SYGVKD.